Each of the 21 T cell receptor beta chains below was sequenced from the same sample in a study of shared clonotypes between healthy human individuals. Here immunoSEQ multiplex PCR was the method, and the copy in TCRdb shows in-frame clones only, minus some. The data show approximately 2.5 million clones, more than 80% seen once. The sample comprised naive CD4+ T cells sorted from blood. The subset here: CD45RA+ positively selected. The receptors derive from a man younger than 35 in good health.

Regarding this clone: The same CDR3 also results from other DNA sequences found in this sample. V and J are TRBV30 and TRBJ2-2, with D hard to call. V lost 2 bases, J lost 7 bases, and 5 bases lay in between. CDR3 size: 11 residues. CDR1 and CDR2 (germline): GTSNPN, SVGIG (reference sequence). CDR3 protein: CAWSLGGELFF. CDR3 coding DNA: TGTGCCTGGAGTTTAGGCGGGGAGCTGTTTTTT.

CDR3 coding DNA: TGTGCCAGCAGTTTCACCCCCGTCAGGGCTGCAGCGTACTTC. Its protein is CASSFTPVRAAAYF. This rearrangement joins TRBV27 to TRBJ2-7; D is possibly TRBD1 (5 bases). In germline, CDR1 is MNHEY, CDR2 SMNVEV (reference sequence). This CDR3 has 14 amino acids. V lost 3 bases and J lost 12, with 21 bases in between.

This sequence joins TRBV7-9 and TRBJ1-1; D ambiguous. The CDR3 contains 12 residues. V lost 5 bases and J 8 bases, leaving 12 bases between the germline ends. CDR1 and CDR2 from the germline V gene are SEHNR and FQNEAQ (reference sequence). The CDR3 loop is CASSPEANEAFF. CDR3 DNA: TGTGCCAGCAGCCCCGAGGCCAACGAAGCTTTCTTT.

Only one count was recorded for this clone. This rearrangement joins TRBV6-5 to TRBJ2-2, with TRBD2 matching 8 bases. V lost 1 base to trimming and J lost 1 base; unmatched junction nucleotides: 2. CDR1 is MNHEY, CDR2 SVGAGI, per germline. This CDR3 region has 16 residues. The CDR3 protein is CASSYFAGGNTGELFF. The CDR3 DNA reads TGTGCCAGCAGTTACTTTGCGGGGGGGAACACCGGGGAGCTGTTTTTT.

The chain is built from TRBV7-2 and TRBJ2-1; the match to TRBD2 covers 10 bases. The CDR3 is made up of 15 amino acids. The germline CDR1 and CDR2 sequences are SGHTA and FQGNSA. Trimming cost V 2 bases and J 6 bases; bases outside gene matches: 4. The CDR3 DNA reads as TGTGCCAGCAGCTTAACTAGCGGGATTTTCAATGAGCAGTTCTTC. Its protein product is CASSLTSGIFNEQFF.

The chain employs TRBV5-4 and TRBJ2-3, with 11 nucleotides matching TRBD2. The germline CDR1 and CDR2 sequences are SGHNT and YYREEE (reference sequence). The V gene end was trimmed by 5 bases and the J gene end by 4 bases; junction bases not matched to a gene: 21. This CDR3 has 20 amino acids. CDR3 amino acids: CASSSWTLRIAGGHSDTQYF. The CDR3 nucleotides read TGTGCCAGCAGTTCCTGGACTCTCCGAATAGCGGGAGGGCACTCAGATACGCAGTATTTT. Full variable domain (missing parts from reference TRBV5-4 and TRBJ2-3): ETGVTQSPTHLIKTRGQQVTLRCSSQSGHNTVSWYQQALGQGPQFIFQYYREEENGRGNFPPRFSGLQFPNYSSELNVNALELDDSALYLCASSSWTLRIAGGHSDTQYFGPGTRLTVL.

The chain joins TRBV6-1 to TRBJ2-6; TRBD1 matches 8 bases. CDR1 is MNHNS, CDR2 SASEGT, per germline. J gave up 0 bases and V 9 bases, and 4 bases lay outside the gene matches. The CDR3 runs 15 residues. The DNA for the CDR3 is TGTGCCAGTCAGGGGGCTAGCTCTGGGGCCAACGTCCTGACTTTC. This codes for CASQGASSGANVLTF.

The chain is built from TRBV30 and TRBJ1-2; 9 positions match TRBD1. The CDR3 has 15 amino acids. Germline V CDR1 and CDR2: GTSNPN, SVGIG (reference sequence). After removal of 0 bases from V and 4 bases from J, the junction contained 6 bases not matched to a gene. This chain's CDR3 is CAWSVQGALSYGYTF. In DNA, the CDR3 is TGTGCCTGGAGTGTACAGGGGGCCCTTTCCTATGGCTACACCTTC.

The chain combines TRBV11-2 with TRBJ1-4; D remains unclear. Trimming removed 6 bases at V and 5 bases at J, with 13 bases between. Germline CDR1 is SGHAT and CDR2 is FQNNGV. This CDR3 is built from 14 residues. In nucleotides, the CDR3 is TGTGCCAGCAGTCCCCTGGGCAGGAATGAAAAACTGTTTTTT. Translating it yields CASSPLGRNEKLFF. Filled out from reference TRBV11-2 and TRBJ1-4, the complete variable domain reads EAGVAQSPRYKIIEKRQSVAFWCNPISGHATLYWYQQILGQGPKLLIQFQNNGVVDDSQLPKDRFSAERLKGVDSTLKIQPAKLEDSAVYLCASSPLGRNEKLFFGSGTQLSVL.

The chain recombines TRBV5-6 with TRBJ1-1; D remains ambiguous. The CDR3 runs 13 residues. CDR1 is SGHDT, CDR2 YYEEEE, per germline. Deletions cut 3 bases from V and 1 base from J, with 7 bases between. The CDR3 reads CASSSSRNTEAFF. The CDR3 DNA sequence: TGTGCCAGCAGCTCCAGTAGGAACACTGAAGCTTTCTTT.

J is TRBJ2-5 and V is TRBV2; a possible D gene is TRBD1 (8 bases). This CDR3 spans 15 amino acids. The V gene's germline CDR1 is SNHLY and CDR2 FYNNEI. Trimming shortened V by 0 bases and J by 5 bases, and 13 bases separated the two germline ends. This CDR3 is CASSEATGGEETQYF. Written as DNA, the CDR3 is TGTGCCAGCAGTGAAGCCACAGGGGGGGAGGAGACCCAGTACTTC.

The table lists this clone with a few counts. The chain joins TRBV7-9 to TRBJ1-4, with 9 bases fitting TRBD1. This CDR3 has 14 residues. In germline, CDR1 is SEHNR, CDR2 FQNEAQ (reference sequence). V lost 5 bases and J lost 8; bases outside the gene matches: 6. This CDR3 is CASSPGQGVEKLFF. The CDR3 DNA sequence: TGTGCCAGCAGCCCGGGACAGGGTGTGGAAAAACTGTTTTTT.

A word on this clone: Within the sample, other DNA sequences also encode this same CDR3. V is TRBV7-2 and J is TRBJ2-3, with 7 bases fitting TRBD2. V gave up 3 bases and J gave up 2 bases; unmatched junction bases: 5. CDR1 and CDR2 from the germline V gene are SGHTA and FQGNSA. This CDR3 is built from 15 residues. Here the CDR3 DNA reads TGTGCCAGCAGCTTCAGCGGGACCAACACAGATACGCAGTATTTT. Translation gives CASSFSGTNTDTQYF.

The gene calls are TRBV27 and TRBJ1-2, with D perhaps matching TRBD1 (5 bases). Germline V gene lookup returns CDR1 MNHEY and CDR2 SMNVEV (reference sequence). The CDR3 spans 15 residues. V was clipped by 2 bases and J by 2 bases, with 12 bases between them. The CDR3 region is CASSLVSGPNYGYTF. CDR3 DNA sequence: TGTGCCAGCAGTTTAGTCTCAGGGCCGAACTATGGCTACACCTTC.

The chain carries TRBV29-1 and TRBJ2-2, with 8 bases identical to TRBD2. The CDR3 runs to 13 residues. Germline CDR1 reads SQVTM; CDR2 reads ANQGSEA. V shed 7 bases, J shed 6 bases, and the junction held 7 bases outside the gene matches. For the CDR3, the DNA is TGCAGCGGCGGGCGGGGGGCACCCGGGGAGCTGTTTTTT. This gives the protein CSGGRGAPGELFF.

The gene calls are TRBV6-6 and TRBJ2-1; D is unresolved. The CDR3 is made up of 14 amino acids. Trimming cost V 5 bases and J 7 bases, with 15 bases left between them. Germline V lookup: CDR1 MNHNY, CDR2 SVGAGI (reference sequence). Here the CDR3 reads CASSPGSLWNEQFF. CDR3 bases: TGTGCCAGCAGTCCCGGGTCCCTTTGGAATGAGCAGTTCTTC.

The rearrangement joins TRBV2 to TRBJ1-2; TRBD1 matches at 8 bases. The CDR3 is made up of 11 amino acids. Germline trimming cut 6 bases from V and 10 bases from J; bases unmatched to any gene: 4. In germline, CDR1 is SNHLY, CDR2 FYNNEI. Here the CDR3 reads CASRTGELYTF. CDR3 nucleotides: TGTGCCAGCAGGACAGGGGAGCTCTACACCTTC.

The chain is built from TRBV6-5 and TRBJ2-5, with a possible D match to TRBD2 (6 bases). The J call may not be correct, given that the DNA end is closer to TRBJ2-7. Germline V gives CDR1 MNHEY, CDR2 SVGAGI. This CDR3 comprises 15 residues. The CDR3 region is CASSPTGTGLHEQYF. In DNA form, the CDR3 reads TGTGCCAGCAGTCCTACCGGGACTGGCCTCCACGAGCAGTACTTC.

This chain connects TRBV25-1 to TRBJ1-1; D is unresolved. The CDR3 consists of 13 residues. V shed 2 bases and J shed 4 bases, with 8 bases lying between them. The germline V gene encodes CDR1 MGHDK and CDR2 SYGVNS. As DNA, the CDR3 is TGTGCCAGCAGTGAAGTAGGTGGCACTGAAGCTTTCTTT. Protein: CASSEVGGTEAFF.

The genes are TRBV5-6 and TRBJ2-7; 8 bases map to TRBD1. V trimming: 4 bases; J trimming: 2 bases; junction bases outside the gene matches: 11. CDR1 is SGHDT, CDR2 YYEEEE, per germline. The CDR3 length is 16 residues. CDR3 region: CASSPDSGQVPYEQYF. CDR3 coding DNA: TGTGCCAGCAGCCCGGATTCGGGACAGGTCCCCTACGAGCAGTACTTC.

The chain links TRBV28 to TRBJ1-2; 12 positions match TRBD1. V lost 6 bases to trimming and J lost 4 bases; unmatched junction nucleotides: 12. Germline V gives CDR1 MDHEN, CDR2 SYDVKM. The CDR3 spans 17 residues. CDR3 sequence reads: CASRSGTGGSTRYGYTF. CDR3 bases: TGTGCCAGCAGATCCGGGACAGGGGGCTCTACCCGCTATGGCTACACCTTC.